A selection of T cell receptor beta chains follows, all from one sample in a study of T-cell reconstitution after alpha-beta-depleted transplantation in children. A single record per CDR3 protein comes from TCRdb applying MiXCR to the PCR reads. This sample has over 100,000 distinct CDR3 sequences; 10% occur once, and the top ten carry less than 35%. Sequencing was performed on PBMCs, taken before TCRalphabeta/CD19-depleted stem cell transplant. The receptors here all came from a boy between 2 and 10 years old with acute lymphoblastic leukemia, due to receive a stem cell transplant. Both conserved end residues are part of each CDR3. D genes are given only for firm matches. Not all rows give a size; the values are once, few, many and, for expanded clones, a class.

-	TRBV12-3/TRBV12-4	few	TRBJ1-2	TGTGCCAGCAGTTTCGGGTACGGCTACACCTTC	CASSFGYGYTF
TRBD2	TRBV28	few	TRBJ2-4	TGTGCCAGCAGTTCTAGCGGAGCTTTAGCCAAAAACATTCAGTACTTC	CASSSSGALAKNIQYF
-	TRBV12-3/TRBV12-4	few	TRBJ1-4	TGTGCCAGCAGTTCTGGACAGTTAACGGAAAAACTGTTTTTT	CASSSGQLTEKLFF
-	TRBV11-3	many	TRBJ2-7	TGTGCCAGCAGCTTAGTTGGCAGGCCAAGGGGTTCCTCCTACGAGCAGTACTTC	CASSLVGRPRGSSYEQYF
-	TRBV7-3	many	TRBJ2-1	TGTGCCAGCAGCTTAAGTGCCAGGCACTACTACAATGAGCAGTTCTTC	CASSLSARHYYNEQFF
TRBD2	TRBV7-6	many	TRBJ2-3	TGTGCCAGCAGCTTACTAGCGGGAGGGACCCGCACAGATACGCAGTATTTT	CASSLLAGGTRTDTQYF
TRBD2	TRBV6-1	-	TRBJ2-3	TGTGCCAGCAGTGAAGCGGTGACTAGCGGGATTAGCACAGATACGCAGTATTTT	CASSEAVTSGISTDTQYF
TRBD2	TRBV20-1	many	TRBJ2-7	TGCAGTGCTAGAAAACTAGCGGGAGGTTACGAGCAGTACTTC	CSARKLAGGYEQYF
-	TRBV7-6	few	TRBJ2-7	TGTGCCAGCAGCCCCCGGCCGGGTGGCGAGCAGTACTTC	CASSPRPGGEQYF
TRBD2	TRBV3-1	-	TRBJ2-1	TGTGCCAGCAGCCAAATAACTAGCGGAGGGTCCTACAATGAGCAGTTCTTC	CASSQITSGGSYNEQFF
-	TRBV4-1	-	TRBJ2-1	TGCGCCAGCAGCCAAGGTAGATCCGGCGAGCAGTTCTTC	CASSQGRSGEQFF
-	TRBV29-1	once	TRBJ1-6	TGCAGCACAGAGAATTTAAGCTCCTATAATTCACCCCTCCACTTT	CSTENLSSYNSPLHF
-	TRBV7-6	-	TRBJ1-6	TGTGCCAGCAGCTTAAATGTGGGGGGTAGTCCTTCACCCCTCCACTTT	CASSLNVGGSPSPLHF
-	TRBV7-2	few	TRBJ2-7	TGTGCCAGCAGCTTAGTATTAGCCAGGAAATCTACGCAGCAGTACTTC	CASSLVLARKSTQQYF
TRBD2	TRBV5-1	-	TRBJ2-3	TGCGCCAGCAGCTGGACTAGTCCGCCAGATACGCAGTATTTT	CASSWTSPPDTQYF
-	TRBV7-9	few	TRBJ2-6	TGTGCCAGCACCCATCTAGCCCCCGTGGGGGCCAACGTCCTGACTTTC	CASTHLAPVGANVLTF
TRBD2	TRBV12-3/TRBV12-4	few	TRBJ2-1	TGTGCCAGCAGTTCCTCCAGGTCAGGGAGGGCCAATGAGCAGTTCTTC	CASSSSRSGRANEQFF
TRBD2	TRBV7-9	few	TRBJ2-7	TGTGCCAGCAGCTCATCGACTAGCGGGAGGGCCTATTACGAGCAGTACTTC	CASSSSTSGRAYYEQYF
-	TRBV20-1	-	TRBJ1-2	TGCAGTGCTAGGGTTTCGGGGGTTCGGTATGGCTACACCTTC	CSARVSGVRYGYTF
-	TRBV5-1	many	TRBJ2-1	TGCGCCAGCACCCTCTCTGGTGGGACGGACAATGAGCAGTTCTTC	CASTLSGGTDNEQFF
TRBD1	TRBV12-5	-	TRBJ2-6	TGTGCTAGTTCCCCAGGGGGAACTGGGGCCAACGTCCTGACTTTC	CASSPGGTGANVLTF
-	TRBV5-1	few	TRBJ2-1	TGCGCCAGCAGCAGAAGGGACTCCCAGTACAATGAGCAGTTCTTC	CASSRRDSQYNEQFF
-	TRBV12-3/TRBV12-4	-	TRBJ1-3	TGTGCCAGCACCACTTATGACTACTCTGGAAACACCATATATTTT	CASTTYDYSGNTIYF
-	TRBV20-1	-	TRBJ1-6	TGCAGTGCTAGAGACGGGGTTATCACACCCCTCCACTTT	CSARDGVITPLHF
TRBD1	TRBV7-6	many	TRBJ1-2	TGTGCCAGCAGCCCCGTGGACAGGGTTCTGAGCACCTTC	CASSPVDRVLSTF
-	TRBV7-9	many	TRBJ2-3	TGTGCCAGCAGTAAGGAGGGTGACACAGATACGCAGTATTTT	CASSKEGDTDTQYF
-	TRBV20-1	few	TRBJ2-1	TGCAGTGCTAGGCGGCTTTCGGAGTACAATGAGCAGTTCTTC	CSARRLSEYNEQFF
TRBD2	TRBV6-5	many	TRBJ2-7	TGTGCCAGCAGTTACGGTAGCGGGAGCGCCACAACCTACGAGCAGTACTTC	CASSYGSGSATTYEQYF
-	TRBV10-2	many	TRBJ2-2	TGCGCCAGCAGTGTTACGTTCCGGGACAGGGAGCTGTTTTTT	CASSVTFRDRELFF